This T cell receptor beta chain was recorded in a study of T-cell reconstitution after alpha-beta-depleted transplantation in children (dated by TCRdb to between 2015 and 2016). Study-level background: Using TCR repertoire profiling, the study followed T-cell immune reconstitution in a quantitative way in children after TCRalphabeta/CD19-depleted allogeneic hematopoietic cell transplantation.

The library was obtained by PCR. Data came from an Illumina HiSeq 2500. Molecular barcoding was employed in the preparation of TCR libraries, with unique molecular identifiers being used to normalize TCRbeta repertoire quantification. TCRdb redid the processing of the public reads, applying fastp at Q25 and MiXCR, and retained in-frame beta chains. Rows with a matching CDR3 protein are joined into one entry that keeps the most common DNA and genes. This sample holds under 750,000 distinct CDR3 sequences; 23% were observed only once. Roughly 14% of the sample is taken by the ten largest. Trimming removed 6 bases from V and 1 base from J, leaving 18 bases between the germline ends. The CDR3 has 16 amino acids, counting the end cysteine and phenylalanine. The entry retains the CDR3 DNA only, 48 bases that are in frame from base 1. The germline V gene encodes CDR1 MDHEN and CDR2 SYDVKM. Taken with the paper, the label for treatment or condition translates to: allogeneic hematopoietic cell transplantation with graft depleted of TCRalphabeta T cells and CD19 B cells. The transplant recipients were children given TCRalphabeta/CD19-depleted allogeneic hematopoietic cell grafts.

Findings and caveats that apply to the study as a whole: Over the following months the frequencies of hyperexpanded clones went down, and after one year T-cell counts and TCRbeta diversity were mostly credited to newly produced T cells. The apparently early recovery of alphabetaT-cell counts about two months after transplant reportedly depended on only several hundred rapidly expanded clones that came from non-depleted graft cells. In some patients, the high TCRbeta diversity seen at day 60 was put down to recipient T cells and intrathymic progenitors that had survived conditioning.

This clonotype showed up many times. Its binding antigen is unknown. Base qualities are missing; no much larger clone stands one base away. This receptor was taken from a boy under two years old who had a stem cell transplant for acute myeloid leukemia, so the T cells may come from the graft donor. Sequenced material: PBMCs, mostly from graft donor cells, taken 360 days after TCRalphabeta/CD19-depleted stem cell transplant. The chain uses TRBV28 and TRBJ2-5; TRBD1 is possibly the D segment (7 matching bases). The nucleotides read TGTGCCAGCAGACGCACCCGCGGGACAGCCCAAGAGACCCAGTACTTC. This yields the protein CASRRTRGTAQETQYF.